This entry lists 18 T cell receptor beta chains sequenced from one sample in a study of beta chain features in type 1 diabetes. Sequencing targeted expressed TCRB transcripts, as all isolated RNA had been reverse transcribed. Clones were sequenced by immunoSEQ multiplex PCR, and TCRdb holds only the in-frame ones, with some missing. Here the sample spans 970,000 or so clones, roughly 16% being singletons. Sample: naive CD4+ T cells from blood. The source is a woman between 18 and 29 years old in good health.

This sequence joins TRBV4-3 and TRBJ2-1, with TRBD2 matching over 7 bases. The CDR3 covers 14 residues. After removal of 4 bases from V and 8 bases from J, the junction contained 8 bases not matched to a gene. Germline assignment: CDR1 LGHNA and CDR2 YSLEER. In DNA form, the CDR3 reads TGCGCCAGCAGCCCCCCCGAGCGGGAACATGAGCAGTTCTTC. Protein product: CASSPPEREHEQFF.

V gene TRBV28 combines with J gene TRBJ2-1; D is possibly TRBD2 (5 bases). CDR3 length: 16 amino acids. V lost 7 bases and J lost 2, with 18 bases in between. CDR1 is MDHEN and CDR2 is SYDVKM in the germline V gene. The CDR3 spells CASISSAPEAYNEQFF. The CDR3 DNA follows: TGTGCCAGCATTAGTAGCGCCCCGGAAGCCTACAATGAGCAGTTCTTC.

V usage is TRBV29-1 and J usage is TRBJ1-2, with D uncertain. Trimming removed 0 bases from V and 5 bases from J, with 16 bases in between. This CDR3 has 15 residues. Germline values: CDR1 SQVTM, CDR2 ANQGSEA. This CDR3 is CSVEELATDFYGYTF. DNA of the CDR3: TGCAGCGTTGAAGAACTGGCGACGGACTTTTATGGCTACACCTTC.

This chain joins TRBV6-6 and TRBJ1-2, with TRBD1 identical over 8 bases. The germline CDR1 and CDR2 sequences are MNHNY and SVGAGI (reference sequence). This CDR3 comprises 15 residues. Losses at the gene ends were 2 bases for V and 2 bases for J; bases not matched to a gene: 4. The CDR3 DNA reads as TGTGCCAGCAGTTACCCCGGACAGGGAAACTATGGCTACACCTTC. Translated, it gives CASSYPGQGNYGYTF.

The V gene is TRBV5-6, the J gene TRBJ2-7; 9 positions agree with TRBD1. The CDR3 runs to 16 residues. Germline V gives CDR1 SGHDT, CDR2 YYEEEE. Trimming cost V 4 bases and J 4 bases; bases outside gene matches: 12. CDR3 protein: CASSPKTGGSRYEQYF. CDR3 DNA sequence: TGTGCCAGCAGCCCCAAAACAGGGGGCTCTAGGTACGAGCAGTACTTC.

J is TRBJ1-2 and V is TRBV4-2; D is unclear. Germline CDR1 and CDR2: LGHNA and YNFKEQ. This CDR3 has 17 residues. V was clipped by 0 bases and J by 2 bases, with 16 bases between them. DNA for the CDR3: TGTGCCAGCAGCCAAGAACTTAAAACCGGGAAAAACTATGGCTACACCTTC. Translated, it gives CASSQELKTGKNYGYTF.

The chain links TRBV28 to TRBJ1-2; unclear D gene. CDR1 and CDR2 (germline): MDHEN, SYDVKM. CDR3 length: 12 residues. V was cut by 4 bases and J by 4 bases, with 7 bases left in between. The CDR3 here is CASSWESYGYTF. In nucleotides, the CDR3 is TGTGCCAGCAGTTGGGAATCCTATGGCTACACCTTC.

This rearrangement joins TRBV4-1 to TRBJ2-3, with D maybe TRBD2 (5 bases). Germline V CDR1 and CDR2: MGHRA, YSYEKL. Trimming pared 2 bases from V and 1 base from J, leaving 19 bases between. The CDR3 extends over 18 amino acids. CDR3 protein: CASSQKSPEATGTDTQYF. CDR3 bases: TGCGCCAGCAGCCAAAAGTCCCCGGAGGCGACTGGCACAGATACGCAGTATTTT.

The chain uses TRBV29-1 and TRBJ1-1; D is unresolved. Deletions cut 4 bases from V and 1 base from J, with 10 bases between. The germline CDR1 and CDR2 sequences are SQVTM and ANQGSEA. The CDR3 is 13 residues long. DNA of the CDR3: TGCAGCGTTGTAGGAGCTTCGAACACTGAAGCTTTCTTT. Translated: CSVVGASNTEAFF.

This clone was detected only a few times. This CDR3 is CASSATGLLTETQYF. The CDR3 DNA sequence: TGTGCCAGCAGTGCAACGGGACTCCTGACGGAGACCCAGTACTTC. The chain employs TRBV6-5 and TRBJ2-5; the D gene is possibly TRBD2 (6 bases). The CDR3 is 15 amino acids. V was pared by 5 bases and J by 5 bases, with 18 bases between. Germline CDR1 reads MNHEY; CDR2 reads SVGAGI.

The V gene is TRBV6-5, the J gene TRBJ2-5; TRBD1 matches 8 bases. V lost 6 bases and J lost 3; bases outside the gene matches: 9. The CDR3 spans 15 residues. CDR1 is MNHEY and CDR2 is SVGAGI in the germline V gene. Here the CDR3 DNA reads TGTGCCAGCAGCTACGGTGGGACAGGAGAAGAGACCCAGTACTTC. It is translated as CASSYGGTGEETQYF.

The chain is built from TRBV4-1 and TRBJ1-5; 10 positions match TRBD1. The CDR3 is 15 residues long. From germline, CDR1 is MGHRA and CDR2 YSYEKL. The junction had 6 bases not matched to a gene; V was cut back by 5 bases and J by 5 bases. The CDR3: CASSSTGTGDQPQHF. The CDR3 DNA reads as TGCGCCAGCAGCAGTACCGGGACAGGGGATCAGCCCCAGCATTTT.

J is TRBJ2-7 and V is TRBV19; perhaps TRBD2 as D (5 bases). Trimming stripped 6 bases from V and 6 bases from J, with 18 bases between. There are 14 residues in the CDR3. Germline assignment: CDR1 LNHDA and CDR2 SQIVND (reference sequence). For the CDR3, the DNA is TGTGCCAGTAGACTTGAGGGCGCTCTGGGCGAGCAGTACTTC. This gives the protein CASRLEGALGEQYF.

This rearrangement joins TRBV15 to TRBJ2-7, with D tentatively TRBD1 (5 bases). Germline V gives CDR1 LNHNV, CDR2 YYDKDF (reference sequence). V lost 0 bases to trimming and J lost 5 bases, with 20 bases between them. This CDR3 region has 17 residues. CDR3 loop: CATSRDRGFQGGNEQYF. In nucleotides, the CDR3 is TGTGCCACCAGCAGAGATAGGGGATTCCAGGGTGGTAACGAGCAGTACTTC.

V gene TRBV10-3 combines with J gene TRBJ2-1, with TRBD1 matching over 9 bases. The CDR3 has 15 residues. From germline, CDR1 is ENHRY and CDR2 SYGVKD. V shed 7 bases, J shed 4 bases, and the junction held 8 bases outside the gene matches. CDR3 nucleotide sequence: TGTGCCATCAATCCGGGACAGGGACTATACAATGAGCAGTTCTTC. Protein sequence: CAINPGQGLYNEQFF.

The chain joins TRBV5-1 to TRBJ1-5; 7 bases match TRBD1. CDR3 length: 16 amino acids. V shed 2 bases, J shed 7 bases, and the junction held 12 bases outside the gene matches. The germline gives CDR1 SGHRS, CDR2 YFSETQ. The CDR3 sequence is CASSFTELGGRQPQHF. The CDR3 DNA reads as TGCGCCAGCAGCTTCACTGAATTAGGGGGCCGGCAGCCCCAGCATTTT.

This clone was seen a few times. The chain links TRBV29-1 to TRBJ2-1; TRBD2 is a possible D gene (5 bases). The length of the CDR3 is 15 residues. Germline V CDR1 and CDR2: SQVTM, ANQGSEA. Deletions cut 4 bases from V and 5 bases from J, with 18 bases between. CDR3 bases: TGCAGCGTTGGTCGGCGCCTAGCTGACGACAATGAGCAGTTCTTC. Amino acid sequence: CSVGRRLADDNEQFF.

This sequence joins TRBV6-6 and TRBJ1-3; D is undetermined. The CDR3 is 13 amino acids. V was shortened by 8 bases and J by 0 bases, with 8 bases between the two germline ends. Germline V gene lookup returns CDR1 MNHNY and CDR2 SVGAGI (reference sequence). For the CDR3, the DNA is TGTGCCAGCGGCCAGCTCTCTGGAAACACCATATATTTT. Encoded protein: CASGQLSGNTIYF.